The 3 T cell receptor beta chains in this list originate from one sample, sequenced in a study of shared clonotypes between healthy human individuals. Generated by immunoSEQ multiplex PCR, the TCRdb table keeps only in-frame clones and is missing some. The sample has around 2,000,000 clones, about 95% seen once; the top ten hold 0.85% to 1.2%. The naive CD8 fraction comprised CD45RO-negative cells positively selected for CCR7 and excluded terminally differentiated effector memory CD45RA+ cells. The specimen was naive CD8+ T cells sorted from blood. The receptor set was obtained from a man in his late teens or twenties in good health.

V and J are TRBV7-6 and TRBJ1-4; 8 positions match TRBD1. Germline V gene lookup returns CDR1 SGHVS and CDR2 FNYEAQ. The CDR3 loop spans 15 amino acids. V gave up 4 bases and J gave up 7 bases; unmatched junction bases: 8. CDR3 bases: TGTGCCAGCAGCTACCTCAGGGGGCAAGGTGAAAAACTGTTTTTT. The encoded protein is CASSYLRGQGEKLFF.

The CDR3 DNA reads TGTGCCAGCAGCCCTGAGGGGGGGTGGACGCAGTATTTT. Protein product: CASSPEGGWTQYF. The chain employs TRBV7-9 and TRBJ2-3; D perhaps matches TRBD2 (7 bases). The CDR3 extends over 13 amino acids. CDR1 and CDR2 (germline): SEHNR, FQNEAQ (reference sequence). V lost 5 bases to trimming and J lost 9 bases, with 15 bases between them. Full variable domain (rest looked up from reference TRBV7-9 and TRBJ2-3): DTGVSQNPRHKITKRGQNVTFRCDPISEHNRLYWYRQTLGQGPEFLTYFQNEAQLEKSRLLSDRFSAERPKGSFSTLEIQRTEQGDSAMYLCASSPEGGWTQYFGPGTRLTVL.

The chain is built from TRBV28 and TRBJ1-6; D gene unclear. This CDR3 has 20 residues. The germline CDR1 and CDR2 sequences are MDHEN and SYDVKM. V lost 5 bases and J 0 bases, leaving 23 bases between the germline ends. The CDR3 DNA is TGTGCCAGCAGTCGCCGGACGGGTCAGGAGATTAGCTCCTATAATTCACCCCTCCACTTT. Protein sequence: CASSRRTGQEISSYNSPLHF.